This TCR beta chain was sequenced for a study of OX40 agonist ivuxolimab in advanced cancers. TCRdb's copy holds only in-frame clones and misses some; the assay was immunoSEQ multiplex PCR. Altogether 72,000 or so clones are present, 80% being singletons, with the ten largest covering approximately 1.3%. In germline, CDR1 is LNHDA, CDR2 SQIVND (reference sequence). With V trimmed by 5 bases and J by 5 bases, 12 bases remained unmatched. This CDR3 has 17 amino acids. The TCR originated in an adult with an advanced solid tumor such as melanoma, head and neck, liver or kidney cancer. The sample consisted of CD4+ or CD8+ T cells sorted from blood, taken in a trial of the OX40 agonist ivuxolimab. The V gene is TRBV19, the J gene TRBJ2-7, with TRBD2 matching 13 bases. Written as DNA, the CDR3 is TGTGCCAGTAGTGACCGGACTAGCGGGGGCCTGTATAACGAGCAGTACTTC. This encodes CASSDRTSGGLYNEQYF.